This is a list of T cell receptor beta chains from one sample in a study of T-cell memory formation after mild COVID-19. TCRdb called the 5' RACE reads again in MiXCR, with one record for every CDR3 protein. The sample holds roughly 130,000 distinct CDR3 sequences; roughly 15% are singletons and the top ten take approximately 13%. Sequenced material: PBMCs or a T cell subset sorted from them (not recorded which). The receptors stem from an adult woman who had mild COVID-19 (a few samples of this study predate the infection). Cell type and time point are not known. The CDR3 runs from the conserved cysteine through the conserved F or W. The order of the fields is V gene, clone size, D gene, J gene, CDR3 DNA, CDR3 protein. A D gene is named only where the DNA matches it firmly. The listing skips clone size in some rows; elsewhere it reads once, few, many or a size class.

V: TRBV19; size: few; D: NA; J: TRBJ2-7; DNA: TGTGCCAGTAGCCCAAGGGGGGGGCCGACCTACGAGCAGTACTTC; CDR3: CASSPRGGPTYEQYF
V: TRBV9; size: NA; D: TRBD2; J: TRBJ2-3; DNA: TGTGCCAGCAGCGCTGTAGCGGGGGGGTCAGATACGCAGTATTTT; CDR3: CASSAVAGGSDTQYF
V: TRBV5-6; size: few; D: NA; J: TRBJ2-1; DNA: TGTGCCAGCAGTCATTCAGGGAATGAGCAGTTCTTC; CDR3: CASSHSGNEQFF
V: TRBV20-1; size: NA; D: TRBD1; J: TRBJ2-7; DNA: TGCAGTGCTAGAGATCCGGGACAGGGGGCCTCCTACGAGCAGTACTTC; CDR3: CSARDPGQGASYEQYF
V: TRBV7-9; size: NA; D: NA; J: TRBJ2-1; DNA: TGTGCCAGCAGCCACTCTAGCGAGAGCGCCTACAATGAGCAGTTCTTC; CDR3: CASSHSSESAYNEQFF
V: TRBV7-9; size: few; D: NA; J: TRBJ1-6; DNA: TGTGCCAGCAGCTTAGGCCCCCCGGCAGCACCTTATAATTCACCCCTCCACTTT; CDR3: CASSLGPPAAPYNSPLHF
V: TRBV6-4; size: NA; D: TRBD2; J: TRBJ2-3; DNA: TGTGCCAGCAGTGACGGGACTAGCGGGACCAGCACAGATACGCAGTATTTT; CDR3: CASSDGTSGTSTDTQYF
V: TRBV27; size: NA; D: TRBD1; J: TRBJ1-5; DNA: TGTGCCAGCAGTTGGACAGGGAGAGGCAAGCAGCCCCAGCATTTT; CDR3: CASSWTGRGKQPQHF
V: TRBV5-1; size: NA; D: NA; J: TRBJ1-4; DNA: TGCGCCAGCAGCAGGGAAACGGGGGAAGAAAAACTGTTTTTT; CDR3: CASSRETGEEKLFF
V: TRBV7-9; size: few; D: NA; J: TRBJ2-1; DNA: TGTGCCAGCAGCTCCTCGACCGGATACAATGAGCAGTTCTTC; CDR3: CASSSSTGYNEQFF
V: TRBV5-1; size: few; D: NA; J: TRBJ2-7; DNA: TGCGCCAGCAGCTTGACGGGAATTAGCTCCTACGAGCAGTACTTC; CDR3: CASSLTGISSYEQYF
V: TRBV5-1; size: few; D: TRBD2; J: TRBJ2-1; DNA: TGCGCCAGCAGCTTGTCGGGGGGGACCCACAATGAGCAGTTCTTC; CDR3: CASSLSGGTHNEQFF
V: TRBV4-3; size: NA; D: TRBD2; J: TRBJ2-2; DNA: TGCGCCAGCAGCCAATCACTAGCGGGAGCGTTCGGGGAGCTGTTTTTT; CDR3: CASSQSLAGAFGELFF
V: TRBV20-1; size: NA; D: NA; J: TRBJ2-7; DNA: TGCAGTGCTAGGAGGGACTCACTATACTACGAGCAGTACTTC; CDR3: CSARRDSLYYEQYF
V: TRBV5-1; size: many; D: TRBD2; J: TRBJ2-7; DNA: TGCGCCAGCCGCCCGACTAGCGGGAGTCGTGAGCAGTACTTC; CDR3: CASRPTSGSREQYF
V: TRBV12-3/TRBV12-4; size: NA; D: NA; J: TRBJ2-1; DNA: TGTGCCAGCAGTTCTCTAGCTATAGGGCAGTTCTTC; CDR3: CASSSLAIGQFF
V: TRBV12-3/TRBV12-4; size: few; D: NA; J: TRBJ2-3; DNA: TGTGCCAGCAGTTTAAACGGGGGAGCCACAGATACGCAGTATTTT; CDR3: CASSLNGGATDTQYF
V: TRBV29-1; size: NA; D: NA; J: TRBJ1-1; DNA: TGCAGCGTCCTTCGGGGAATGAATGAAGCTTTCTTT; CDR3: CSVLRGMNEAFF
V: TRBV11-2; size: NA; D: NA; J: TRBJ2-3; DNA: TGTGCCAGCAGCATACCGAGCACAGATACGCAGTATTTT; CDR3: CASSIPSTDTQYF
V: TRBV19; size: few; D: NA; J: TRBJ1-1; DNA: TGTGCCAGTAGTCCATGGCTGGGGGGGACTGAAGCTTTCTTT; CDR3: CASSPWLGGTEAFF
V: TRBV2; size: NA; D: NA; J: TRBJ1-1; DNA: TGTGCCAGCAGTCGGGGCTTTCGGAAGGACACTGAAGCTTTCTTT; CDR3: CASSRGFRKDTEAFF
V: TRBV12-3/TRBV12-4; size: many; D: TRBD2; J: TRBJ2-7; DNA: TGTGCCAGCAGTCCTCGGACTAGCGGAGGCGCGACGGCCAGGCAGTACTTC; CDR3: CASSPRTSGGATARQYF
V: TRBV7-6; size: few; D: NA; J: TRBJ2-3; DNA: TGTGCCAGCAGCCCAGGAGGGGAATTCGGCACAGATACGCAGTATTTT; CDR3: CASSPGGEFGTDTQYF
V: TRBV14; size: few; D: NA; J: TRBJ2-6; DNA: TGTGCCAGCAGCCCTTTAGGGCATCCCACAGGGGCCAACGTCCTGACTTTC; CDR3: CASSPLGHPTGANVLTF